Detailed here is one TCR beta chain. Its antigen is still unknown. The PCR contained 60 Vbeta and 13 Jbeta primers. Sequencing was performed with immunoSEQ multiplex PCR; in TCRdb, only in-frame clones are kept and a portion is missing. The data contain under 100,000 clones, about 74% of them singletons. This entry comes from a study of cytomegalovirus exposure and HLA in healthy donors. V dropped 2 bases and J dropped 0 bases, with 17 bases sitting between them. The length of the CDR3 is 17 residues. Germline loops: CDR1 MNHEY, CDR2 SMNVEV (reference sequence). Findings of the study overall: TRBV6-2, TRBV6-3 and some other V segments were excluded as indistinguishable.

The sequenced sample was PBMCs. This clonotype was sampled from a woman in her forties or fifties in good health and CMV-seropositive. The genes are TRBV27 and TRBJ2-7; tentative D call: TRBD1 (6 bases). CDR3 bases: TGTGCCAGCAGTTTACCGGGTGACCGGGACACCTCCTACGAGCAGTACTTC. It encodes CASSLPGDRDTSYEQYF.